These 20 T cell receptor beta chains came from one sample sequenced in a study of regulatory T cells in long-lasting Graves disease. Through Arm-PCR of CDR3 regions and iRepertoire HTBI primers, TCR beta libraries were built. TCRdb itself ran the multiplex PCR reads through MiXCR, one entry per CDR3 protein. The sample has hundreds of thousands of distinct CDR3 sequences, 30% seen once. Sample time point: persistent/refractory GD, antithyroid drugs over 5 years with positive TRAb. RNA extracted from PBMCs served as the sequencing template. The source material was peripheral blood mononuclear cells (PBMCs), sampled when the disease was refractory, from a patient treated with antithyroid drugs. All receptors come from a female donor with Graves disease.

V usage is TRBV6-2 or TRBV6-3 and J usage is TRBJ1-4; D might be TRBD1 (6 bases). This CDR3 spans 13 amino acids. Between the trimmed V and J ends, which lost 5 bases and 10 bases, there was a span of 14 bases. CDR1 and CDR2 from the germline V gene are MNHEY and SVGEGT. The CDR3 DNA is TGTGCCAGCAGTGAACCGGGGACACTAAAACTGTTTTTT. Its translation: CASSEPGTLKLFF.

The gene calls are TRBV27 and TRBJ1-4, with D unresolved. The CDR3 length is 14 residues. V was clipped by 3 bases and J by 7 bases, with 12 bases between them. CDR1 and CDR2 from the germline V gene are MNHEY and SMNVEV (reference sequence). As DNA, the CDR3 is TGTGCCAGCAGTTTTGGCCCTGGGAGTGAAAAACTGTTTTTT. Protein: CASSFGPGSEKLFF.

This clonotype was seen only a few times. V and J are TRBV3-1 and TRBJ1-1; D is uncertain. V gave up 1 base and J gave up 1 base, with 10 bases separating them. Per germline, CDR1 LGHDT and CDR2 YNNKEL (reference sequence). The length of the CDR3 is 15 residues. CDR3 sequence: CASSQGAWGNTEAFF. The CDR3 DNA follows: TGTGCCAGCAGCCAAGGGGCGTGGGGGAACACTGAAGCTTTCTTT.

This clonotype was seen a few times. This chain uses TRBV19 with TRBJ1-5; possible D gene TRBD1, 6 bases. The CDR3 sequence is 16 residues long. Germline lookup yields CDR1 LNHDA and CDR2 SQIVND (reference sequence). The V and J ends lost 3 bases and 2 bases respectively, with 14 bases between them. CDR3 loop: CASSMDGGRGNQPQHF. The CDR3 nucleotides read TGTGCCAGTAGTATGGACGGGGGCAGAGGCAATCAGCCCCAGCATTTT. Variable domain in full (rest from reference TRBV19 and TRBJ1-5): DGGITQSPKYLFRKEGQNVTLSCEQNLNHDAMYWYRQDPGQGLRLIYYSQIVNDFQKGDIAEGYSVSREKKESFPLTVTSAQKNPTAFYLCASSMDGGRGNQPQHFGDGTRLSIL.

V usage is TRBV13 and J usage is TRBJ2-4; no reliable D call. Germline V gene lookup returns CDR1 PRHDT and CDR2 FYEKMQ (reference sequence). CDR3 size: 15 residues. V lost 4 bases to trimming and J lost 1 base, with 11 bases between them. DNA of the CDR3: TGTGCCAGCAGCTCTGGCATTTCGGCCAAAAACATTCAGTACTTC. Translation: CASSSGISAKNIQYF.

This clonotype was seen ten or more times. V and J are TRBV28 and TRBJ1-5, with 12 nucleotides matching TRBD1. This CDR3 is 18 amino acids long. The V and J ends lost 4 bases and 5 bases, in that order; junction bases with no gene match: 12. Germline values: CDR1 MDHEN, CDR2 SYDVKM. The DNA of the CDR3 is TGTGCCAGCAGTTACCCCAGGGACAGGGGGCTTACCTATCAGCCCCAGCATTTT. Its protein is CASSYPRDRGLTYQPQHF.

A few counts support this clonotype. The J gene is TRBJ2-2, the V gene TRBV29-1; D gene unclear. V lost 5 bases and J 4 bases, leaving 11 bases between the germline ends. Germline values: CDR1 SQVTM, CDR2 ANQGSEA. CDR3 length: 13 residues. The CDR3 DNA sequence: TGCAGCGTTTATTCACCTCCCACCGGGGAGCTGTTTTTT. Translation: CSVYSPPTGELFF.

This clonotype was seen a few times. The V call is TRBV10-3, the J call TRBJ2-7; the D gene is possibly TRBD1 (6 bases). Trimming took 2 bases from V and 2 from J, leaving 13 bases between them. The CDR3 extends over 15 amino acids. Germline V gene lookup returns CDR1 ENHRY and CDR2 SYGVKD. The CDR3: CAISELAQGAYEQYF. The CDR3, as DNA: TGTGCCATCAGTGAGCTGGCACAGGGTGCCTACGAGCAGTACTTC.

A few counts support this clonotype. The gene calls are TRBV20-1 and TRBJ2-5; 12 bases align to TRBD2. Germline V gene lookup returns CDR1 DFQATT and CDR2 SNEGSKA (reference sequence). The CDR3 consists of 14 residues. The V gene end was trimmed by 6 bases and the J gene end by 5 bases; junction bases not matched to a gene: 7. CDR3 amino acids: CSARTSGTWETQYF. The CDR3 region has the DNA TGCAGTGCGAGGACTAGCGGGACGTGGGAGACCCAGTACTTC.

The rearrangement links TRBV5-1 to TRBJ2-5; 8 bases are shared with TRBD2. Germline V gene sequence: CDR1 SGHRS, CDR2 YFSETQ. The CDR3 extends over 16 amino acids. The V and J ends lost 1 base and 1 base, in that order; junction bases with no gene match: 6. The CDR3 DNA reads as TGCGCCAGCAGCTTGTTCCTAGCGGGTATCCAAGAGACCCAGTACTTC. Its translation: CASSLFLAGIQETQYF.

This clonotype turned up a few times. The V call is TRBV6-1, the J call TRBJ2-3, with a tentative D call TRBD2 (5 bases). V was shortened by 1 base and J by 4 bases, with 12 bases between the two germline ends. Germline V gene lookup returns CDR1 MNHNS and CDR2 SASEGT. CDR3 length: 15 amino acids. CDR3 bases: TGTGCCAGCAGTGAAGGGAGTGTGGGAGCAGATACGCAGTATTTT. This translates into CASSEGSVGADTQYF.

In this sample, this clonotype turned up a few times. The J gene is TRBJ1-1, the V gene TRBV6-9; a weak D match, TRBD1 (5 bases). Germline V lookup: CDR1 MNHGY, CDR2 SVAAGI. V was pared by 3 bases and J by 7 bases, with 15 bases between. The CDR3 is 14 residues long. Written as DNA, the CDR3 is TGTGCCAGCAGTTACTCAGGGTACGGGGGTGAAGCTTTCTTT. Amino acid sequence: CASSYSGYGGEAFF.

This clonotype was seen only a few times. The chain has TRBV7-6 and TRBJ1-1, with 7 bases that match TRBD1. Germline V gene lookup returns CDR1 SGHVS and CDR2 FNYEAQ. This CDR3 spans 14 amino acids. The junction had 6 bases not matched to a gene; V was cut back by 1 base and J by 7 bases. The CDR3 region has the DNA TGTGCCAGCAGCTTAGGAGGGGGCGCGGGTGAAGCTTTCTTT. Translating gives CASSLGGGAGEAFF. The variable domain in full, completed from reference TRBV7-6 and TRBJ1-1, reads GAGVSQSPRYKVTKRGQDVALRCDPISGHVSLYWYRQALGQGPEFLTYFNYEAQQDKSGLPNDRFSAERPEGSISTLTIQRTEQRDSAMYRCASSLGGGAGEAFFGQGTRLTVV.

This clonotype was observed a few times. CDR3 sequence (DNA): TGTGCCACCAGCAAGACAGGGGCCCTATCCTACGAGCAGTACTTC. Encoded protein: CATSKTGALSYEQYF. V usage is TRBV15 and J usage is TRBJ2-7; 8 nucleotides agree with TRBD1. Germline lookup yields CDR1 LNHNV and CDR2 YYDKDF (reference sequence). The CDR3 sequence is 15 residues long. The trim removed 4 bases at V and 1 base at J, leaving 6 bases unmatched.

Of note for this clonotype: The conserved phenylalanine or tryptophan is not found at the CDR3 terminus, so this likely reflects a read error. This chain uses TRBV6-2 or TRBV6-3 with TRBJ1-1; a weak D match, TRBD1 (6 bases). V lost 6 bases to trimming and J lost 1 base, with 15 bases between them. Germline-derived CDR1 and CDR2 are MNHEY and SVGEGT. This CDR3 is built from 15 residues. CDR3 residues: CASSPGAGANTEAFL. The CDR3 coding sequence is TGTGCCAGCAGCCCGGGGGCAGGGGCGAACACTGAAGCTTTCCTT.

This chain uses TRBV15 with TRBJ1-2; D is ambiguous. This CDR3 is 15 amino acids long. Germline V gene data show CDR1 as LNHNV and CDR2 as YYDKDF (reference sequence). Trimming took 4 bases from V and 4 from J, leaving 16 bases between them. This CDR3 is CATSKPSERLYGYTF. The CDR3 nucleotides read TGTGCCACCAGCAAACCCTCCGAGCGGCTCTATGGCTACACCTTC.

This clonotype was recorded many times. The chain is built from TRBV11-2 and TRBJ2-5, with TRBD1 as a possible D gene (6 bases). Trimming removed 5 bases at V and 3 bases at J, with 10 bases between. CDR1 is SGHAT, CDR2 FQNNGV, per germline. The CDR3 is 13 residues long. The DNA of the CDR3 is TGTGCCAGCAGCGGGACATCCAAAGAGACCCAGTACTTC. Its translation: CASSGTSKETQYF.

The genes are TRBV20-1 and TRBJ2-7; TRBD2 matches at 9 bases. The CDR3 length is 14 residues. V shed 3 bases and J 6 bases; nucleotides not matched to a gene: 9. Looked up from germline, CDR1 is DFQATT and CDR2 is SNEGSKA (reference sequence). The CDR3: CSARGSGSSSEQYF. The CDR3 bases are TGCAGTGCTAGGGGTAGCGGGAGTAGTAGCGAGCAGTACTTC.

In its sample, this clonotype was seen many times. This CDR3 reads CASSPTRDRVRRRDYGYTF. The CDR3 DNA is TGTGCCAGCAGTCCTACCCGGGACAGGGTTCGCCGGCGAGACTATGGCTACACCTTC. V is TRBV12-3 or TRBV12-4 and J is TRBJ1-2; 9 bases match TRBD1. The CDR3 contains 19 residues. Trimming took 5 bases from V and 3 from J; bases not matched to a gene: 19.

This clonotype was observed a few times. V and J are TRBV5-1 and TRBJ2-2; D unclear. CDR1 SGHRS and CDR2 YFSETQ come from the germline V gene. CDR3 size: 14 residues. Trimming shortened V by 0 bases and J by 0 bases, and 3 bases separated the two germline ends. CDR3 amino acids: CASSLETNTGELFF. In nucleotides, the CDR3 is TGCGCCAGCAGCTTGGAAACGAACACCGGGGAGCTGTTTTTT.